These 7 T cell receptor beta chains were sequenced from one sample in a study of blood T cell repertoires in COVID-19. The repertoire was sequenced with immunoSEQ multiplex PCR; TCRdb's copy has only in-frame clones and lacks some. The sample lists approximately 70,000 clones, about 75% seen once, with around half in the top ten. The specimen was PBMCs or T cells enriched from blood (not recorded which). These receptor sequences come from a woman aged 55-69 years who had been exposed to COVID-19.

The V gene is TRBV4-3, the J gene TRBJ2-1, with D perhaps TRBD1 (5 bases). The germline gives CDR1 LGHNA, CDR2 YSLEER. The CDR3 is made up of 14 amino acids. V lost 0 bases and J lost 8, with 11 bases in between. The CDR3 loop is CASSQDHRSYEQFF. CDR3 bases: TGCGCCAGCAGCCAAGATCACAGGTCGTATGAGCAGTTCTTC.

The genes are TRBV29-1 and TRBJ1-4; D is possibly TRBD1 (5 bases). The CDR3 is 11 amino acids. Trimming left V 4 bases short and J 10 bases short, with 10 bases between. Germline lookup yields CDR1 SQVTM and CDR2 ANQGSEA. The CDR3 DNA sequence: TGCAGCGTTGGCGGGGGGGGAAAACTGTTTTTT. This gives the protein CSVGGGGKLFF.

The chain is built from TRBV28 and TRBJ2-7, with a weak D call TRBD2 (6 bases). The CDR3 covers 13 residues. Germline CDR1 is MDHEN and CDR2 is SYDVKM. With 0 bases removed from V and 7 bases from J, the gap between germline ends came to 10 bases. CDR3 sequence (DNA): TGTGCCAGCAGTTTATGGACTAGTCCGGAGCAGTACTTC. Amino acid sequence: CASSLWTSPEQYF.

In this sample, this clone turned up once. This chain uses TRBV7-9 with TRBJ2-7; 10 bases align to TRBD2. This CDR3 has 15 amino acids. The germline CDR1 and CDR2 sequences are SEHNR and FQNEAQ (reference sequence). The trim removed 5 bases at V and 0 bases at J, leaving 4 bases unmatched. The CDR3 DNA sequence: TGTGCCAGCAGCACTGGACTAGCGGTCTCCTACGAGCAGTACTTC. The encoded protein is CASSTGLAVSYEQYF.

This CDR3 reads CASSLAGTGGGEQYF. DNA for the CDR3: TGTGCCAGCAGTTTAGCTGGGACGGGGGGTGGAGAGCAGTACTTC. The genes are TRBV27 and TRBJ2-7, with 7 bases lining up with TRBD2. With 2 bases clipped from V and 7 bases from J, the junction kept 11 bases outside the gene matches. The CDR3 runs to 15 residues. The germline gives CDR1 MNHEY, CDR2 SMNVEV (reference sequence).

This sequence joins TRBV5-1 and TRBJ2-7, with a tentative D call TRBD2 (6 bases). V was clipped by 3 bases and J by 5 bases, with 15 bases between them. The CDR3 loop spans 14 amino acids. Germline V gene data show CDR1 as SGHRS and CDR2 as YFSETQ. CDR3 coding DNA: TGCGCCAGCAGCTCCACACGGGGGAGCGACGAGCAGTACTTC. Its protein product is CASSSTRGSDEQYF.

This rearrangement joins TRBV27 to TRBJ1-2; 9 bases fit TRBD1. The CDR3 consists of 13 residues. V was clipped by 5 bases and J by 4 bases; unmatched bases: 2. The germline V gene encodes CDR1 MNHEY and CDR2 SMNVEV (reference sequence). DNA for the CDR3: TGTGCCAGCAGTCCGACAGGGGGCTATGGCTACACCTTC. It translates to CASSPTGGYGYTF.